This T cell receptor beta chain derives from a study of lymphopenia after photon versus proton radiotherapy. This clone has only one observation. Its target is not known. The repertoire was sequenced with immunoSEQ multiplex PCR; TCRdb's copy has only in-frame clones and lacks some. Seen here are approximately 91,000 clones, approximately 82% observed once, and the top ten hold 1.3% to 1.5%. Study-level points and caveats: Only patients who died were analyzed for survival; proton advantage is unproven. Under photons, naive T cells and diversity fell while effector/memory populations rose. After the lymphocyte nadir, photon-treated repertoires showed oligoclonal expansion, especially of CD8+ Temra cells. Larger post-nadir TCR diversity loss correlated inversely with survival in deceased patients.

The CDR3 loop spans 13 amino acids. The sequence derives from a man between 60 and 70 years old with pancreatic cancer. The J gene is TRBJ1-1, the V gene TRBV21-1; the listed D gene, TRBD1, was not tested against the DNA. TRBV21-1 is an annotated pseudogene. The sample here was peripheral blood, taken from a patient treated with proton-based radiotherapy. CDR3: CASWGQEFAEAFF. The DNA for the CDR3 is TGTGCCAGCTGGGGACAGGAGTTTGCTGAAGCTTTCTTT.